This TCR beta chain emerged from a study of beta chain features in type 1 diabetes. Sequenced material consisted of expressed TCRB transcripts (all of the isolated RNA was reverse transcribed). The method was immunoSEQ multiplex PCR; TCRdb's version includes in-frame clones alone and lacks a portion of them. Found here are 360,000 or so clones, around a fifth of them singletons; the top ten hold 0.044%. V dropped 0 bases and J dropped 1; count of bases not matched to a gene: 8. Germline V lookup: CDR1 GTSNPN, CDR2 SVGIG (reference sequence). The CDR3 contains 16 residues. As to this clone: The antigen is unknown.

General study points: The naive, central memory and Treg TCRB repertoires of patients appeared to be more similar to one another than those of healthy donors. Insertion counts at VDJ junctions were lower in type 1 diabetes patients, who also showed more deletions there.

The sequence was obtained from a woman in her late teens or twenties in good health. The sample consisted of naive CD4+ T cells from blood. The chain has TRBV30 and TRBJ2-7, with 8 bases fitting TRBD1. CDR3 DNA: TGTGCCTGGAGTGTACCCTCTCACAGGGGGTCCTACGAGCAGTACTTC. The encoded protein is CAWSVPSHRGSYEQYF.